A single sample gave rise to the 7 T cell receptor delta chains below, sequenced in a study of γδ T cells in repeated Plasmodium falciparum infection. TCRdb re-processed the multiplex PCR reads via CATT. The repertoire holds 75,000 to 95,000 delta-chain clones, with more than 0.85% as singletons. Gammadelta T cells were flow-sorted from PBMC into Vgamma9/Vdelta2+ and Vdelta2-negative populations for bulk analysis. The sample taken for sequencing was gamma-delta T cells from blood. These receptors originate from a pool of human donors (malaria-infected and uninfected, not separated).

Many counts were recorded for this clone. The translation of this DNA and the TCRdb protein of a much larger clone differ at residue 3, probably owing to a read error; the protein shown here is translated from the DNA. In the same sample, other DNA sequences code for this CDR3. J is TRDJ1 and V is TRDV1; 10 bases are shared with TRDD3. Germline V CDR1 and CDR2: TSWWSYY, QGS. The CDR3 consists of 21 residues. In DNA, the CDR3 is TGTGCTCCTGGGGAAATGAACACCGGGGGATACGCAGTAAGGTACACCGATAAACTCATCTTT. It is translated as CAPGEMNTGGYAVRYTDKLIF.

This clone was found a few times. For this DNA, TCRdb reports the protein of a much larger clone, which diverges at residue 7, most likely from a read error; the protein presented here is translated directly from the DNA. DNA for the CDR3: TGTGCTCTATCCTATCGGGACTCCGATAAACTCATCTTT. It encodes CALSYRDSDKLIF. The V call is TRDV1, the J call TRDJ1, with D perhaps matching TRDD2 (5 bases). As TCRdb names no J gene, one was assigned here on the basis of a DNA match to germline. Trimming pared 9 bases from V and 3 bases from J, leaving 14 bases between. Per the germline V gene, CDR1 is TSWWSYY and CDR2 is QGS. The CDR3 consists of 13 residues.

A word on this clone: A read error is the likely source, as a far larger clone sits one nucleotide away. Additional DNA sequences in this sample encode the identical CDR3. This chain links TRDV2 with TRDJ1, with 7 bases matching TRDD3. Because TCRdb records no J gene, it was assigned here through a match of the DNA to germline. Germline V gene data show CDR1 as GEAIGNYY and CDR2 as EKD. CDR3 size: 17 residues. Germline trimming cut 0 bases from V and 4 bases from J; bases unmatched to any gene: 13. The CDR3 bases are TGTGCCTGTGACACCCTCCCGGTGGGGGACACTGACGATAAACTCATCTTT. This encodes CACDTLPVGDTDDKLIF.

This clone has at least ten counts. The protein TCRdb lists belongs to a much larger clone and differs from this DNA's translation at residue 16, which points to a read error; the protein shown is made from the DNA. The chain links TRDV2 to TRDJ1, with a weak D call TRDD1 (5 bases). Germline CDR1 GEAIGNYY, CDR2 EKD. The length of the CDR3 is 17 residues. CDR3 coding DNA: TGTGCCTGTGACGAAATTAATCCCCAACTCCACACCGATAAACTCACCTTT. Translated: CACDEINPQLHTDKLTF.

This clone turned up a few times. This DNA's translation differs at residue 5 from TCRdb's protein, which comes from a much larger clone; a read error is likely, and the protein shown is translated from the DNA. The genes are TRDV2 and TRDJ1, with 13 bases fitting TRDD3. The J gene, left out of TCRdb, was set here by checking the DNA against germline. CDR1 GEAIGNYY and CDR2 EKD come from the germline V gene. This CDR3 contains 18 residues. Trimming removed 3 bases from V and 2 bases from J; junction bases left unmatched: 11. DNA for the CDR3: TGTGCCTGTGACGCCGTACTGGGGGATACGCGCAAGACCGATAAACTCATCTTT. Amino acid sequence: CACDAVLGDTRKTDKLIF.

This clone has a handful of counts. TCRdb's entry gives the protein of a much larger clone, which mismatches this DNA's translation at residues 12 and 14, likely from a read error; the protein reported here is translated from the DNA. The chain uses TRDV1 and TRDJ1; 10 nucleotides line up with TRDD3. There are 18 residues in the CDR3. CDR1 TSWWSYY and CDR2 QGS come from the germline V gene. The CDR3 protein is CAYASPLGDSRRTEKLIF. CDR3 in DNA: TGTGCTTACGCAAGTCCCCTGGGGGATAGCCGGCGCACCGAGAAACTCATCTTT.

A few counts support this clone. This DNA translates differently at residue 10 from the TCRdb protein, which is that of a much larger clone; a read error is likely, and the protein shown is the DNA's own translation. This chain uses TRDV2 with TRDJ1; 12 nucleotides agree with TRDD3. Germline values: CDR1 GEAIGNYY, CDR2 EKD. The CDR3 length is 16 residues. Losses at the gene ends were 4 bases for V and 1 base for J; bases not matched to a gene: 6. CDR3 in DNA: TGTGCCTGTGATCGACTGGGGGATACTAGCACCGATAAACTCATCTTT. It is translated as CACDRLGDTSTDKLIF.